The 23 T cell receptor beta chains below all came from one sample that was sequenced in a study of blood T cell repertoires in COVID-19. The table came from immunoSEQ multiplex PCR; TCRdb's copy has only in-frame clones and leaves some out. This sample has 200,000 to 250,000 clones, with approximately 90% found just once. Sequenced sample: PBMCs or T cells enriched from blood (not recorded which). The receptors derive from a man aged 50-60 years who had been exposed to COVID-19.

The chain has TRBV6-1 and TRBJ1-2; the D gene is possibly TRBD1 (6 bases). The CDR3 covers 14 residues. Looked up from germline, CDR1 is MNHNS and CDR2 is SASEGT. The V and J ends lost 1 base and 4 bases respectively, with 10 bases between them. DNA for the CDR3: TGTGCCAGCAGTGAAGGAGGGGGTAGCTATGGCTACACCTTC. Its translation: CASSEGGGSYGYTF.

CDR3 DNA sequence: TGTGCCAGCAGCTCGGGTACTGGGGAGTATCAGCCCCAGCATTTT. Amino acids: CASSSGTGEYQPQHF. V and J are TRBV5-4 and TRBJ1-5; no reliable D call. Germline assignment: CDR1 SGHNT and CDR2 YYREEE (reference sequence). This CDR3 contains 15 residues. Between the trimmed V and J ends, which lost 3 bases and 5 bases, there was a span of 15 bases.

J is TRBJ1-2 and V is TRBV9; D is possibly TRBD1 (6 bases). The CDR3 totals 13 residues. Trimming cost V 0 bases and J 8 bases, with 11 bases left between them. The germline V gene encodes CDR1 SGDLS and CDR2 YYNGEE. CDR3 in amino acids: CASSVANGQGYTF. The CDR3 DNA is TGTGCCAGCAGCGTAGCTAATGGACAGGGCTACACCTTC.

This rearrangement joins TRBV11-3 to TRBJ2-1; TRBD2 is a possible D gene (6 bases). Germline CDR1 SGHNT, CDR2 YENEEA. The CDR3 covers 14 residues. Trimming left V 3 bases short and J 5 bases short, with 11 bases between. This CDR3 is CASSFSGTNNEQFF. CDR3 nucleotides: TGTGCCAGCAGCTTTAGCGGAACGAACAATGAGCAGTTCTTC. The full variable domain, with the rest looked up from reference TRBV11-3 and TRBJ2-1, is EAGVVQSPRYKIIEKKQPVAFWCNPISGHNTLYWYLQNLGQGPELLIRYENEEAVDDSQLPKDRFSAERLKGVDSTLKIQPAELGDSAVYLCASSFSGTNNEQFFGPGTRLTVL.

This clone was counted once. Other DNA sequences in the same sample also yield this CDR3. The chain recombines TRBV29-1 with TRBJ1-2; maybe TRBD1 (6 bases). Germline lookup yields CDR1 SQVTM and CDR2 ANQGSEA. Trimming removed 3 bases at V and 4 bases at J, with 6 bases between. The CDR3 spans 11 residues. The CDR3 spells CSVDRGYGYTF. CDR3 in DNA: TGCAGCGTTGACAGGGGCTATGGCTACACCTTC.

V and J are TRBV7-3 and TRBJ2-2, with D perhaps TRBD1 (6 bases). The length of the CDR3 is 13 residues. V was pared by 4 bases and J by 9 bases, with 12 bases between. CDR1 is SGHTA, CDR2 FQGTGA, per germline. CDR3 sequence reads: CASSSTGTWELFF. CDR3 sequence (DNA): TGTGCCAGCAGCTCCACAGGGACCTGGGAGCTGTTTTTT.

This rearrangement joins TRBV18 to TRBJ1-3; D uncertain. Germline V lookup: CDR1 KGHSH, CDR2 LQKENI. V lost 1 base to trimming and J lost 0 bases, with 10 bases between them. The CDR3 covers 16 residues. For the CDR3, the DNA is TGTGCCAGCTCACCACTCGGCGGGAGCTCTGGAAACACCATATATTTT. Amino acid sequence: CASSPLGGSSGNTIYF.

This chain connects TRBV12-3 or TRBV12-4 to TRBJ1-1, with 11 nucleotides matching TRBD1. J lost 0 bases, V lost 10 bases, and 1 base had no gene match. This CDR3 contains 13 residues. The CDR3 DNA reads TGTGCCACGGGACAGGGGGTGAACACTGAAGCTTTCTTT. Protein: CATGQGVNTEAFF.

The chain is built from TRBV11-3 and TRBJ2-3; D unclear. Germline lookup yields CDR1 SGHNT and CDR2 YENEEA. The CDR3 runs 14 residues. V lost 4 bases and J lost 2, with 10 bases in between. DNA for the CDR3: TGTGCCAGCAGCTCCACAGTAGACACAGATACGCAGTATTTT. It yields the protein CASSSTVDTDTQYF.

CDR3 sequence: CASSSSAGGLYTQYF. The CDR3 DNA reads as TGTGCCAGCAGTTCTTCAGCGGGGGGTCTATATACGCAGTATTTT. The rearrangement links TRBV28 to TRBJ2-3; 9 bases are a match to TRBD2. CDR3 length equals 15 residues. With V trimmed by 4 bases and J by 7 bases, 9 bases remained unmatched. Germline V CDR1 and CDR2: MDHEN, SYDVKM.

The rearrangement links TRBV5-1 to TRBJ2-4, with a possible D match to TRBD2 (6 bases). Trimming shortened V by 4 bases and J by 6 bases, and 11 bases separated the two germline ends. The CDR3 sequence is 13 residues long. The germline V gene encodes CDR1 SGHRS and CDR2 YFSETQ. Written as DNA, the CDR3 is TGCGCCAGCAGCCCCGGGACTGCAAACATTCAGTACTTC. Its translation: CASSPGTANIQYF.

V is TRBV4-1 and J is TRBJ1-5, with a weak D call TRBD1 (6 bases). Between the trimmed V and J ends, which lost 4 bases and 4 bases, there was a span of 11 bases. Per germline, CDR1 MGHRA and CDR2 YSYEKL. The CDR3 has 14 amino acids. The CDR3 DNA reads as TGCGCCAGCAGCCTTCAGGGGACGAATCAGCCCCAGCATTTT. Protein: CASSLQGTNQPQHF.

The chain employs TRBV28 and TRBJ1-6, with 7 nucleotides matching TRBD1. Trimming cost V 2 bases and J 5 bases; bases outside gene matches: 6. The germline V gene has CDR1 MDHEN and CDR2 SYDVKM. The CDR3 has 16 residues. This CDR3 reads CASSLPGTDHNSPLHF. The CDR3 DNA reads TGTGCCAGCAGTTTACCTGGGACAGACCATAATTCACCCCTCCACTTT. Together with reference TRBV28 and TRBJ1-6, the CDR3 gives the full variable domain: DVKVTQSSRYLVKRTGEKVFLECVQDMDHENMFWYRQDPGLGLRLIYFSYDVKMKEKGDIPEGYSVSREKKERFSLILESASTNQTSMYLCASSLPGTDHNSPLHFGNGTRLTVT.

This clone is a singleton in its sample. This sequence joins TRBV5-4 and TRBJ1-1; no firm D call. The V end was cut by 2 bases, the J end by 1 base, with 3 bases between. Germline V lookup: CDR1 SGHNT, CDR2 YYREEE (reference sequence). This CDR3 is built from 12 residues. CDR3 nucleotides: TGTGCCAGCAGCTTACAGAACACTGAAGCTTTCTTT. Its translation: CASSLQNTEAFF.

V is TRBV10-3 and J is TRBJ1-5; 8 bases fit TRBD1. J was trimmed by 1 base and V by 3 bases; bases with no gene match: 2. The CDR3 runs to 15 residues. Per the germline V gene, CDR1 is ENHRY and CDR2 is SYGVKD. Written as DNA, the CDR3 is TGTGCCATCAGTGAAGGACAGGGAAGCAATCAGCCCCAGCATTTT. This encodes CAISEGQGSNQPQHF.

The chain joins TRBV28 to TRBJ2-7, with 10 positions matching TRBD1. V shed 4 bases and J 5 bases; nucleotides not matched to a gene: 5. Germline values: CDR1 MDHEN, CDR2 SYDVKM. CDR3 length: 14 amino acids. CDR3 amino acids: CASSWGQGWDEQYV. CDR3 in DNA: TGTGCCAGCAGTTGGGGACAGGGGTGGGACGAGCAGTACGTC.

The chain uses TRBV7-8 and TRBJ2-1; D uncertain. Per germline, CDR1 SGHVS and CDR2 FQNEAQ. The V end lost 5 bases, the J end lost 10 bases, and 9 bases lay between the germline ends. This CDR3 comprises 11 residues. The CDR3 DNA reads TGTGCCAGCAGCCTTCAGATAGAGCAGTTCTTC. It codes for CASSLQIEQFF.

The gene calls are TRBV28 and TRBJ1-1, with unresolved D. V dropped 1 base and J dropped 4 bases, with 13 bases sitting between them. Germline V gene data show CDR1 as MDHEN and CDR2 as SYDVKM. CDR3 length: 15 residues. The CDR3 reads CASSLSVHSPTEAFF. The CDR3 DNA is TGTGCCAGCAGTTTATCGGTTCATAGCCCCACTGAAGCTTTCTTT.

This chain connects TRBV5-4 to TRBJ1-2; D not certain. V gave up 3 bases and J gave up 2 bases, with 11 bases separating them. Germline V gene sequence: CDR1 SGHNT, CDR2 YYREEE (reference sequence). The CDR3 is 14 amino acids. The DNA for the CDR3 is TGTGCCAGCAGCTCCGGGGTCGCCAACTATGGCTACACCTTC. It specifies CASSSGVANYGYTF.

The rearrangement links TRBV5-4 to TRBJ2-3; the D gene is possibly TRBD2 (6 bases). V gave up 4 bases and J gave up 1 base, with 13 bases separating them. This CDR3 is 15 amino acids long. Germline CDR1 and CDR2: SGHNT and YYREEE (reference sequence). The CDR3 sequence: CASSLGGVGTDTQYF. The CDR3 DNA reads as TGTGCCAGCAGCCTCGGCGGGGTGGGCACAGATACGCAGTATTTT.

CDR3 nucleotides: TGTGCCAGCAGACCGGCAGGGGAGCCATTCCACGAGCAGTACTTC. This sequence encodes CASRPAGEPFHEQYF. The chain links TRBV7-2 to TRBJ2-7, with D perhaps matching TRBD1 (6 bases). The V end was cut by 6 bases, the J end by 5 bases, with 20 bases between. CDR1 and CDR2 (germline): SGHTA, FQGNSA. This CDR3 has 15 amino acids.

The chain links TRBV11-3 to TRBJ2-1, with TRBD2 as a possible D gene (5 bases). The V end lost 1 base, the J end lost 0 bases, and 10 bases lay between the germline ends. Germline CDR1 is SGHNT and CDR2 is YENEEA. The CDR3 spans 16 residues. The CDR3 protein is CASSLAPGTSYNEQFF. The CDR3 nucleotides are TGTGCCAGCAGCTTAGCCCCGGGAACCTCCTACAATGAGCAGTTCTTC.

The chain recombines TRBV7-2 with TRBJ1-5; 7 nucleotides line up with TRBD1. CDR1 is SGHTA and CDR2 is FQGNSA in the germline V gene. J lost 0 bases, V lost 5 bases, and 4 bases had no gene match. This CDR3 is built from 15 residues. The CDR3 coding sequence is TGTGCCAGCAGCCGGGGACAGTCTAGCAATCAGCCCCAGCATTTT. This gives the protein CASSRGQSSNQPQHF.